A single sample gave rise to the 5 T cell receptor beta chains below, sequenced in a study of monozygotic twins with cystic fibrosis. Sequencing was performed with immunoSEQ multiplex PCR; in TCRdb, only in-frame clones are kept and a portion is missing. The data show 15,000 or so clones, around 87% seen once. The sequenced sample was blood. All receptors derive from a boy between 5 and 17 years old with cystic fibrosis.

This clone was detected once. This rearrangement joins TRBV9 to TRBJ1-3, with D perhaps matching TRBD1 (6 bases). Germline V gene data show CDR1 as SGDLS and CDR2 as YYNGEE. Deletions cut 5 bases from V and 4 bases from J, with 16 bases between. This CDR3 region has 15 residues. CDR3 DNA sequence: TGTGCCAGCAGTAAGGAACAGGGTATGGGAAACACCATATATTTT. The encoded protein is CASSKEQGMGNTIYF.

In DNA form, the CDR3 reads TGTGCCATCAGTGTAAGGGGGCAGGTTGAAGCTTTCTTT. It is translated as CAISVRGQVEAFF. The rearrangement links TRBV10-3 to TRBJ1-1, with 7 positions matching TRBD1. This CDR3 has 13 residues. Germline V gives CDR1 ENHRY, CDR2 SYGVKD. Trimming took 4 bases from V and 7 from J; bases not matched to a gene: 6.

The gene calls are TRBV4-1 and TRBJ2-5, with D tentatively TRBD2 (6 bases). V lost 1 base, J lost 2 bases, and 17 bases lay in between. Germline loops: CDR1 MGHRA, CDR2 YSYEKL. The CDR3 extends over 17 amino acids. The CDR3 spells CASSQGGSGGIQETQYF. The CDR3 region has the DNA TGCGCCAGCAGCCAAGGTGGGAGCGGAGGGATTCAAGAGACCCAGTACTTC.

The V and J genes are TRBV5-4 and TRBJ1-1; D not certain. Germline V gene lookup returns CDR1 SGHNT and CDR2 YYREEE (reference sequence). The CDR3 runs to 14 residues. The V end was cut by 0 bases, the J end by 0 bases, with 6 bases between. CDR3 nucleotide sequence: TGTGCCAGCAGCTTGGGTCCGGTGAACACTGAAGCTTTCTTT. Encoded protein: CASSLGPVNTEAFF.

This clone was picked up one time. The chain recombines TRBV14 with TRBJ1-2; D may be TRBD1 (5 bases). V was shortened by 4 bases and J by 2 bases, with 8 bases between the two germline ends. Germline assignment: CDR1 SGHDN and CDR2 FVKESK. The CDR3 loop spans 13 amino acids. In nucleotides, the CDR3 is TGTGCCAGCAGCCCAGGGAGCAACTATGGCTACACCTTC. This sequence encodes CASSPGSNYGYTF.